This T cell receptor (beta chain) is drawn from a study of shared clonotypes between healthy human individuals. General observations from the study: Among non-shared clonotypes, generation probabilities were lower than among those shared by all four donors.

V was trimmed by 1 base and J by 2 bases, leaving 15 bases between them. The CDR3 length is 16 residues. Looked up from germline, CDR1 is SGHAT and CDR2 is FQNNGV. On sorted subsets, replicate PCRs used 150 to 250 ng DNA, or around 30,000 T cell genomes. Sequenced by immunoSEQ multiplex PCR; TCRdb stores in-frame clones only, minus some. Of over 400,000 clones in the sample, around 96% were seen once. This clone was counted once. Its target is unknown. This sequence joins TRBV11-2 and TRBJ2-7, with TRBD1 as a possible D gene (5 bases). The sequencing input was naive CD4+ T cells sorted from blood. As for subset: CD45RA+ positively selected. This TCR was sampled from a woman in her 30s in good health. CDR3 region: CASSLVPAGYPYEQYF. CDR3 DNA: TGTGCCAGCAGCTTAGTCCCGGCAGGGTATCCCTACGAGCAGTACTTC.